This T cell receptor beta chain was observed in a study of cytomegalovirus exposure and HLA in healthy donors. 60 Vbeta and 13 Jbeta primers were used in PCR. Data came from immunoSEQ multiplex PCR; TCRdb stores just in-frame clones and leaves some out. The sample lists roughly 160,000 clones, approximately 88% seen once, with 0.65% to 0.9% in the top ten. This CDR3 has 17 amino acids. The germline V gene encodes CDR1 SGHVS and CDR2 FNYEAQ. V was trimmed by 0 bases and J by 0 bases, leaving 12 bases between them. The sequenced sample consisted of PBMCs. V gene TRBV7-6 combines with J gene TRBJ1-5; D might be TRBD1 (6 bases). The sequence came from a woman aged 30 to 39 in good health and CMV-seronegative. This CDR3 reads CASSLARDKVSNQPQHF. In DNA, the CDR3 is TGTGCCAGCAGCTTAGCGAGGGACAAGGTTAGCAATCAGCCCCAGCATTTT.